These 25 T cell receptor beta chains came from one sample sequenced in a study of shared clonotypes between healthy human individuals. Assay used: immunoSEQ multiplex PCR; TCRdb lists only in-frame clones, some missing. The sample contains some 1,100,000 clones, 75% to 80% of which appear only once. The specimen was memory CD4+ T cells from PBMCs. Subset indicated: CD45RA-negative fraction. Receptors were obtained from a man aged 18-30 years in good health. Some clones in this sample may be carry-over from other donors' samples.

The CDR3 here is CASSSTGVPNEKLFF. The DNA of the CDR3 is TGTGCCAGCAGTTCCACGGGGGTCCCTAATGAAAAACTGTTTTTT. This rearrangement joins TRBV28 to TRBJ1-4; TRBD1 might be the D (5 bases). The CDR3 loop spans 15 amino acids. The ends were cut back, 4 bases at V and 3 bases at J, with 12 bases in the middle. Germline CDR1 is MDHEN and CDR2 is SYDVKM.

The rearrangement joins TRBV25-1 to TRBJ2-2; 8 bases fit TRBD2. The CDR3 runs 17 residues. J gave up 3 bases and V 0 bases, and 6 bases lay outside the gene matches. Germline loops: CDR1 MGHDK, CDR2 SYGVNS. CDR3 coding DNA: TGTGCCAGCAGTGAATACTTTCAAGCGGGAGACACCGGGGAGCTGTTTTTT. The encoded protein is CASSEYFQAGDTGELFF. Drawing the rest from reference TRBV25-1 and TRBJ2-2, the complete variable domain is EADIYQTPRYLVIGTGKKITLECSQTMGHDKMYWYQQDPGMELHLIHYSYGVNSTEKGDLSSESTVSRIRTEHFPLTLESARPSHTSQYLCASSEYFQAGDTGELFFGEGSRLTVL.

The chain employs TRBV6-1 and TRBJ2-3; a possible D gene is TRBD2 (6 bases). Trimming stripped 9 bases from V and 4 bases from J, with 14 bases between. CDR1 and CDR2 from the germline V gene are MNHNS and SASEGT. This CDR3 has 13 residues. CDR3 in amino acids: CASSTTSPDTQYF. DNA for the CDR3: TGTGCCAGTTCAACGACTAGTCCAGATACGCAGTATTTT.

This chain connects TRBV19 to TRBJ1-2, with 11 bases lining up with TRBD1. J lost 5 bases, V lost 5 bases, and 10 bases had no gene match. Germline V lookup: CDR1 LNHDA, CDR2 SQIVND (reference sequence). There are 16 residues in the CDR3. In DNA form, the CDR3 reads TGTGCCAGTAGTCCACTCGGACAGGGGGCTGGATATGGCTACACCTTC. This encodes CASSPLGQGAGYGYTF.

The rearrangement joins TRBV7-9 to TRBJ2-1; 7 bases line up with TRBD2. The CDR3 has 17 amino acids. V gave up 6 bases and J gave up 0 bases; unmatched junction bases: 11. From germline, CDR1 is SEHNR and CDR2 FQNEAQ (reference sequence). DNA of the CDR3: TGTGCCAGCAGATATTCTAGCGGCCAGAGCTCCTACAATGAGCAGTTCTTC. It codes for CASRYSSGQSSYNEQFF. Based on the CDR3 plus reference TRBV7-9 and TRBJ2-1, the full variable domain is DTGVSQNPRHKITKRGQNVTFRCDPISEHNRLYWYRQTLGQGPEFLTYFQNEAQLEKSRLLSDRFSAERPKGSFSTLEIQRTEQGDSAMYLCASRYSSGQSSYNEQFFGPGTRLTVL.

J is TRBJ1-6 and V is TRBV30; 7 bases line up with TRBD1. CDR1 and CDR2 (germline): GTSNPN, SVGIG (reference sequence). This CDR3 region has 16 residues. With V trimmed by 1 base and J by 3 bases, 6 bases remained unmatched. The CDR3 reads CAWSAEGAFYNSPLHF. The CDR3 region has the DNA TGTGCCTGGAGTGCAGAGGGGGCCTTCTATAATTCACCCCTCCACTTT. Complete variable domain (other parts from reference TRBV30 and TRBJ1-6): SQTIHQWPATLVQPVGSPLSLECTVEGTSNPNLYWYRQAAGRGLQLLFYSVGIGQISSEVPQNLSASRPQDRQFILSSKKLLLSDSGFYLCAWSAEGAFYNSPLHFGNGTRLTVT.

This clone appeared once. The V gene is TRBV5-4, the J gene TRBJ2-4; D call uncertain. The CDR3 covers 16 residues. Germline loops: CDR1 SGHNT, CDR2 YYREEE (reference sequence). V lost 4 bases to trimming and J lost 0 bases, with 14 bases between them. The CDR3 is CASSRKTEIAKNIQYF. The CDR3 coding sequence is TGTGCCAGCAGCAGAAAAACAGAGATAGCCAAAAACATTCAGTACTTC.

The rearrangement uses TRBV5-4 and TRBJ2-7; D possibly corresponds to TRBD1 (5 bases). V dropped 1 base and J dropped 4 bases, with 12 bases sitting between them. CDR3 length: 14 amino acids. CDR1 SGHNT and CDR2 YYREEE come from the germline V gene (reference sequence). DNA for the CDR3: TGTGCCAGCAGCTTGTCAGGGAATAGTTACGAGCAGTACTTC. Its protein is CASSLSGNSYEQYF.

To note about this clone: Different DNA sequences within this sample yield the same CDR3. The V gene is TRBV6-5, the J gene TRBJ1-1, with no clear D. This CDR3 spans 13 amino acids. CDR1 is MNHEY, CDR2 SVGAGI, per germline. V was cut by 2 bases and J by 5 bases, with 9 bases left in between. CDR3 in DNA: TGTGCCAGCAGTTACAACCGGGCGACTGAAGCTTTCTTT. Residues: CASSYNRATEAFF.

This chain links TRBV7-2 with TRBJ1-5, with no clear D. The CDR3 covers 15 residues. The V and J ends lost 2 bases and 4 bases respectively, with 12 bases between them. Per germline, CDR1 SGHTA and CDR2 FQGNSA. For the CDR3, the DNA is TGTGCCAGCAGCTTATCTTCCAGATGGAATCAGCCCCAGCATTTT. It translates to CASSLSSRWNQPQHF.

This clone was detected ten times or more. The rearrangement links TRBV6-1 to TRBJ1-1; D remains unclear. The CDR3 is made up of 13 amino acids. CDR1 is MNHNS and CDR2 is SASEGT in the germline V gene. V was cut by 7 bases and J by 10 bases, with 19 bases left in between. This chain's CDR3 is CASIQLQTTIAFF. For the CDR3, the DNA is TGTGCCAGCATCCAATTGCAGACCACGATAGCTTTCTTT.

CDR3 sequence: CASSTSPDRGRGENTEAFF. DNA of the CDR3: TGTGCCAGTAGTACGTCTCCAGACAGGGGACGCGGGGAGAACACTGAAGCTTTCTTT. The rearrangement links TRBV19 to TRBJ1-1; 8 bases line up with TRBD1. This CDR3 region has 19 residues. CDR1 LNHDA and CDR2 SQIVND come from the germline V gene (reference sequence). V lost 4 bases to trimming and J lost 1 base; unmatched junction nucleotides: 17.

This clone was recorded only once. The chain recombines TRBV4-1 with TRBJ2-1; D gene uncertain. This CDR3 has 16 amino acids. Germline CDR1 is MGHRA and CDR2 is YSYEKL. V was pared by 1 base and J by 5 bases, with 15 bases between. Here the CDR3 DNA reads TGCGCCAGCAGCCAAGTCGAAGCTCCTCCGAACAATGAGCAGTTCTTC. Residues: CASSQVEAPPNNEQFF.

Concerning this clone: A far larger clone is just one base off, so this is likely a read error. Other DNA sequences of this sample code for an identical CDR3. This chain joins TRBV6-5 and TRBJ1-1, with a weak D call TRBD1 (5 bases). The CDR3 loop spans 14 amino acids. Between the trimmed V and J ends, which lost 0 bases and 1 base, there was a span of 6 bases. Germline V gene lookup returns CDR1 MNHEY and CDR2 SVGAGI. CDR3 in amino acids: CASSYSTGNTEAFF. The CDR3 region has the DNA TGTGCCAGCAGTTACTCCACAGGGAACACTGAAGCTTTCTTT.

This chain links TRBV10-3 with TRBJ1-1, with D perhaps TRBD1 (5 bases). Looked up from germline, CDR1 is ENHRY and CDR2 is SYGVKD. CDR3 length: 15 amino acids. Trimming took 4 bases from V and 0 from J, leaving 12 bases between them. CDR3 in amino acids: CAISGNRDLNTEAFF. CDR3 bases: TGTGCCATCAGTGGTAACCGGGACTTGAACACTGAAGCTTTCTTT.

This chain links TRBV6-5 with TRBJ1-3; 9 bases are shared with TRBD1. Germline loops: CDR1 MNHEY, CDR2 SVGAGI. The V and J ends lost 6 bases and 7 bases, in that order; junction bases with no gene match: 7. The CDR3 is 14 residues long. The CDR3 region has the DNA TGTGCCAGCAGCCCTAACAGGGGGCGGAACACCATATATTTT. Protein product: CASSPNRGRNTIYF.

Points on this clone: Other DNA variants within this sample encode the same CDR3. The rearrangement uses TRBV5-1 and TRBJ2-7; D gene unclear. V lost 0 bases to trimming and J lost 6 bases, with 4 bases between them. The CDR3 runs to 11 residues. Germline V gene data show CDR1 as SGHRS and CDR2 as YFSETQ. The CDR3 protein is CASSLAGEQYF. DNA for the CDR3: TGCGCCAGCAGCTTGGCTGGCGAGCAGTACTTC. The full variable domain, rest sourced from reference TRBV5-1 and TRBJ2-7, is KAGVTQTPRYLIKTRGQQVTLSCSPISGHRSVSWYQQTPGQGLQFLFEYFSETQRNKGNFPGRFSGRQFSNSRSEMNVSTLELGDSALYLCASSLAGEQYFGPGTRLTVT.

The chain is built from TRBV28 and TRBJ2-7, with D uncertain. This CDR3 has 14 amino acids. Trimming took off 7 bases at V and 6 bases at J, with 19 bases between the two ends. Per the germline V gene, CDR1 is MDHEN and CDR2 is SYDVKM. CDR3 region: CASIPSSTSLEQYF. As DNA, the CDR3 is TGTGCCAGCATCCCAAGCTCCACTTCCCTCGAGCAGTACTTC.

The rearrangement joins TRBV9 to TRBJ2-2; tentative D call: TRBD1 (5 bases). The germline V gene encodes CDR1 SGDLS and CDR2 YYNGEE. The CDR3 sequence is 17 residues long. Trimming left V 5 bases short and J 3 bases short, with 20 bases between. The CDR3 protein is CASSGVVGRVDTGELFF. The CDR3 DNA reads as TGTGCCAGCAGTGGGGTGGTGGGCAGGGTAGACACCGGGGAGCTGTTTTTT.

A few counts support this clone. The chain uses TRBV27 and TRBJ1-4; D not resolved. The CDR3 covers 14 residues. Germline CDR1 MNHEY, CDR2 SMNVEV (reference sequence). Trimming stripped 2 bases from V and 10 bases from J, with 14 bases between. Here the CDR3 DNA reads TGTGCCAGCAGTTTAAGCTTCCCCGGAGGAAAACTGTTTTTT. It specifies CASSLSFPGGKLFF.

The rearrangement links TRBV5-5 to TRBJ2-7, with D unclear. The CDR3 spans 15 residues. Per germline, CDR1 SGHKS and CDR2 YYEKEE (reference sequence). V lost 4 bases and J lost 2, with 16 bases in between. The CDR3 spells CASSPSVGVTYEQYF. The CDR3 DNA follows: TGTGCCAGCAGCCCGAGCGTGGGCGTCACCTACGAGCAGTACTTC. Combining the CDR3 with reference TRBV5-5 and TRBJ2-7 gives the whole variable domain DAGVTQSPTHLIKTRGQQVTLRCSPISGHKSVSWYQQVLGQGPQFIFQYYEKEERGRGNFPDRFSARQFPNYSSELNVNALLLGDSALYLCASSPSVGVTYEQYFGPGTRLTVT.

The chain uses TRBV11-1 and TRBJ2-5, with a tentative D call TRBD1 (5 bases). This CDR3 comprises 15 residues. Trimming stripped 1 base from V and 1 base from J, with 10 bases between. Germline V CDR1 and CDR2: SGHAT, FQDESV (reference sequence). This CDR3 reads CASSLGDGAQETQYF. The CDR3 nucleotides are TGTGCCAGCAGCTTAGGTGATGGGGCCCAAGAGACCCAGTACTTC.

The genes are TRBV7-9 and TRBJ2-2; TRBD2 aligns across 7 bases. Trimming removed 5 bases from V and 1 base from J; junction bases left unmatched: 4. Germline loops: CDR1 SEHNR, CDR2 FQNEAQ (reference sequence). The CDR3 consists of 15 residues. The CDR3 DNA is TGTGCCAGCAGCCCGGGGAGGGTGAACACCGGGGAGCTGTTTTTT. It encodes CASSPGRVNTGELFF. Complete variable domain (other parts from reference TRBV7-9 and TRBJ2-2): DTGVSQNPRHKITKRGQNVTFRCDPISEHNRLYWYRQTLGQGPEFLTYFQNEAQLEKSRLLSDRFSAERPKGSFSTLEIQRTEQGDSAMYLCASSPGRVNTGELFFGEGSRLTVL.

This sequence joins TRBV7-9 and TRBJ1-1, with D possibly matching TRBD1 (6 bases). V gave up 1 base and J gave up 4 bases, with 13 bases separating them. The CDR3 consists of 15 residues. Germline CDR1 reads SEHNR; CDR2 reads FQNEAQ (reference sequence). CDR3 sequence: CASSLGRQGSTEAFF. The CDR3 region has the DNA TGTGCCAGCAGCTTAGGGAGGCAGGGGAGCACTGAAGCTTTCTTT.

CDR3 region: CASSQDAGTSGSAYEQYF. For the CDR3, the DNA is TGCGCCAGCAGCCAAGATGCCGGGACTAGCGGGAGTGCCTACGAGCAGTACTTC. J is TRBJ2-7 and V is TRBV4-1, with TRBD2 matching over 14 bases. Per germline, CDR1 MGHRA and CDR2 YSYEKL. The CDR3 covers 18 residues. V lost 0 bases to trimming and J lost 2 bases; unmatched junction nucleotides: 6.